The sample holds many counts of the clone carrying this T cell receptor (beta chain). With 6 bases removed from V and 0 bases from J, the gap between germline ends came to 12 bases. The CDR3 has 15 residues. In germline, CDR1 is MDHEN, CDR2 SYDVKM. These data come from a study of identical twins. TCRdb ran MiXCR on the 5' RACE reads and lists one entry per CDR3 protein. There are some 900,000 distinct CDR3 sequences in the sample; 9% to 15% occur only once, and around 1.5% lies in the top ten. These sequences were also reported in another study, on yellow fever vaccine responses in identical twins.

Sequencing was done on a sample of PBMCs. This TCR was recovered from a woman aged 18-35 years in good health. The V call is TRBV28, the J call TRBJ1-5, with TRBD1 as a possible D gene (5 bases). The CDR3 sequence is CASSLQEFSNQPQHF. The DNA for the CDR3 is TGTGCCAGCAGCTTACAGGAATTTAGCAATCAGCCCCAGCATTTT. The full variable domain, with the rest looked up from reference TRBV28 and TRBJ1-5, is DVKVTQSSRYLVKRTGEKVFLECVQDMDHENMFWYRQDPGLGLRLIYFSYDVKMKEKGDIPEGYSVSREKKERFSLILESASTNQTSMYLCASSLQEFSNQPQHFGDGTRLSIL.